This TCR beta chain is from a study of PD-L1 blockade in urothelial cancer. Study as a whole: Anywhere from 0 to 3 prior chemotherapy regimens had been received by patients.

This table comes from immunoSEQ multiplex PCR, and its TCRdb copy is limited to in-frame clones, with some not included. In the table there are about 91,000 clones, approximately 90% of which are singletons. This CDR3 has 15 residues. V gave up 6 bases and J gave up 5 bases; unmatched junction bases: 8. Germline V lookup: CDR1 MNHEY, CDR2 SVGAGI. This receptor was identified in a man between 60 and 70 years old with urothelial cancer. Sequenced material: PBMCs, taken around atezolizumab (anti-PD-L1) treatment. V usage is TRBV6-5 and J usage is TRBJ1-5; 9 positions match TRBD1. The CDR3: CASRRTGDAYQPQHF. As DNA, the CDR3 is TGTGCCAGCAGACGGACAGGGGATGCCTATCAGCCCCAGCATTTT.